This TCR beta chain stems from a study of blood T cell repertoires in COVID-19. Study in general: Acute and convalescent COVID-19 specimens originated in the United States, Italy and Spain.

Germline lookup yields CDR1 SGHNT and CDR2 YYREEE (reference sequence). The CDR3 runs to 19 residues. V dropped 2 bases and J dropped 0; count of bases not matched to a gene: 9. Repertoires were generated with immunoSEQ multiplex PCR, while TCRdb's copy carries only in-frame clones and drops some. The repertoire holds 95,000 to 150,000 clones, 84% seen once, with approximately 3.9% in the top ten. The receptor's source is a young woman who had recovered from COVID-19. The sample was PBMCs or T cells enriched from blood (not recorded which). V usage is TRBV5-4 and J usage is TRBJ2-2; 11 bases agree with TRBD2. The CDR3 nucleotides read TGTGCCAGCAGCTTTGCGACTAGCGGGATCCGTACGAACACCGGGGAGCTGTTTTTT. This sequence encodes CASSFATSGIRTNTGELFF.